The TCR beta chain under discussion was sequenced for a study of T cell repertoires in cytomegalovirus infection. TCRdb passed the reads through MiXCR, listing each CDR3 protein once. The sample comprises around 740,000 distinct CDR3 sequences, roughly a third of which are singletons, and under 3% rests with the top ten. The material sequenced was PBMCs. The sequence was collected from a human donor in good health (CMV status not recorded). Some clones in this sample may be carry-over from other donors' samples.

The CDR3 bases are TGTGCCAGCAGCTTGTTCGTTGATTTGGTCAATCAGCCCCAGCATTTT. Translated, it gives CASSLFVDLVNQPQHF. This chain links TRBV5-6 with TRBJ1-5; D remains ambiguous. Germline CDR1 reads SGHDT; CDR2 reads YYEEEE. This CDR3 comprises 16 residues. Trimming cost V 1 base and J 3 bases, with 14 bases left between them.